Below, 7 T cell receptor beta chains from the same sample are listed, as sequenced in a study of blood T cell repertoires in COVID-19. TCRdb's copy holds only in-frame clones and misses some; the assay was immunoSEQ multiplex PCR. The sample shows 130,000 to 150,000 clones, 70% to 90% of them seen only once. Sequenced: peripheral blood. Every receptor here comes from a man between 65 and 79 years old with acute or convalescent COVID-19.

The chain couples TRBV5-1 to TRBJ2-3; TRBD2 is a possible D gene (5 bases). The CDR3 runs to 14 residues. Between the trimmed V and J ends, which lost 3 bases and 3 bases, there was a span of 11 bases. Germline values: CDR1 SGHRS, CDR2 YFSETQ. For the CDR3, the DNA is TGCGCCAGCAGCTCGGGGAGCGAAACAGATACGCAGTATTTT. It translates to CASSSGSETDTQYF.

The chain employs TRBV10-2 and TRBJ2-3; TRBD1 might be the D (5 bases). Trimming stripped 2 bases from V and 6 bases from J, with 12 bases between. Germline V lookup: CDR1 WSHSY, CDR2 SAAADI. The CDR3 consists of 14 residues. CDR3 residues: CASSEVGRGDTQYF. CDR3 coding DNA: TGCGCCAGCAGTGAGGTGGGGCGCGGCGATACGCAGTATTTT.

The V and J genes are TRBV6-2 or TRBV6-3 and TRBJ1-5; a possible D gene is TRBD1 (6 bases). Per germline, CDR1 MNHEY and CDR2 SVGEGT. CDR3 size: 15 residues. V lost 5 bases and J 6 bases, leaving 17 bases between the germline ends. CDR3 loop: CASSQTTGLSQPQHF. Written as DNA, the CDR3 is TGTGCCAGCAGTCAAACTACAGGGCTATCTCAGCCCCAGCATTTT.

CDR3 in DNA: TGTGCCAGCACCCGGCAACAGCTCGCTCGCTACACCTTC. Its protein product is CASTRQQLARYTF. This chain joins TRBV12-3 or TRBV12-4 and TRBJ1-2; D uncertain. The V and J ends lost 7 bases and 9 bases respectively, with 18 bases between them. This CDR3 is built from 13 residues.

The chain carries TRBV13 and TRBJ2-5, with TRBD2 matching over 11 bases. J was trimmed by 3 bases and V by 2 bases; bases with no gene match: 2. This CDR3 region has 15 residues. Germline lookup yields CDR1 PRHDT and CDR2 FYEKMQ (reference sequence). The CDR3 DNA reads TGTGCCAGCAGCTTATCGACTAGCGGGGAAGAGACCCAGTACTTC. Amino acid sequence: CASSLSTSGEETQYF.

The V call is TRBV7-2, the J call TRBJ2-2; the D gene is possibly TRBD1 (5 bases). The CDR3 covers 12 residues. The germline V and J ends were trimmed by 7 bases and 10 bases, with 13 bases remaining between them. Germline V gene data show CDR1 as SGHTA and CDR2 as FQGNSA. The CDR3 spells CASILNGQELFF. Written as DNA, the CDR3 is TGTGCCAGCATCCTGAATGGACAGGAGCTGTTTTTT.

The genes are TRBV7-9 and TRBJ2-7, with D maybe TRBD2 (5 bases). The CDR3 consists of 14 residues. Germline lookup yields CDR1 SEHNR and CDR2 FQNEAQ (reference sequence). V lost 6 bases, J lost 3 bases, and 15 bases lay in between. The DNA of the CDR3 is TGTGCCAGCAGTCCCGAGGGAAGATTCTACGAGCAGTACTTC. It is translated as CASSPEGRFYEQYF.